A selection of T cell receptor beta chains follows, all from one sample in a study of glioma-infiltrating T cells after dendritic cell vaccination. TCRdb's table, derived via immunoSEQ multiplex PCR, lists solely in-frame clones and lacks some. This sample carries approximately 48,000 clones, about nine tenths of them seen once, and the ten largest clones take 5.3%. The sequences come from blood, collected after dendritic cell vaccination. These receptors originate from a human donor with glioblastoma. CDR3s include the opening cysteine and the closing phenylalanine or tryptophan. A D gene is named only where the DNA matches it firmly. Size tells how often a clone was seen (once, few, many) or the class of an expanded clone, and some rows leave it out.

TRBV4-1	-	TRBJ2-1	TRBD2	CASSFTLAGGIYNEQFF	TGCGCCAGCAGCTTCACTTTAGCGGGAGGGATTTACAATGAGCAGTTCTTC
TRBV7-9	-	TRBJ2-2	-	CASSLGLANTGELFF	TGTGCCAGCAGTTTGGGACTCGCGAACACCGGGGAGCTGTTTTTT
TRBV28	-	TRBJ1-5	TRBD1	CASSTYTPGTAGYQPQHF	TGTGCCAGCAGTACTTACACGCCCGGGACAGCCGGATACCAGCCCCAGCATTTT
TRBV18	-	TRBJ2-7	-	CASSDSSYEQYF	TGTGCCAGCTCAGACAGTTCCTACGAGCAGTACTTC
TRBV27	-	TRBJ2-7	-	CASSFSREFGYEQYF	TGTGCCAGCAGTTTCAGTCGGGAATTTGGGTACGAGCAGTACTTC
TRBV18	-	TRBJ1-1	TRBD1	CASSPQGQGVRTEAFF	TGTGCCAGCTCACCCCAGGGACAGGGGGTTAGGACTGAAGCTTTCTTT
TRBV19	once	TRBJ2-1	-	CASSRGYNEQFF	TGTGCCAGTAGTCGGGGTTACAATGAGCAGTTCTTC
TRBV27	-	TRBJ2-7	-	CASSPTPTGPYEQYF	TGTGCCAGCAGTCCGACTCCGACAGGACCCTACGAGCAGTACTTC
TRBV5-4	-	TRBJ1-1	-	CASSRVGGNTEAFF	TGTGCCAGCAGTAGGGTGGGGGGGAACACTGAAGCTTTCTTT
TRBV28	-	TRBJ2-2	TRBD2	CASIMGLAGGKVGELFF	TGTGCCAGCATTATGGGACTAGCGGGAGGTAAAGTCGGGGAGCTGTTTTTT
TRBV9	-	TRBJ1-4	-	CASSVGTSAREKLFF	TGTGCCAGCAGCGTAGGGACATCGGCTCGTGAAAAACTGTTTTTT
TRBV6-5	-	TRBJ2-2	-	CASSYSSPPSGELFF	TGTGCCAGCAGTTACTCGTCTCCCCCCTCCGGGGAGCTGTTTTTT
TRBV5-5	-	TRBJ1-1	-	CASSLDWSGNTEAFF	TGTGCCAGCAGCTTGGATTGGAGCGGGAACACTGAAGCTTTCTTT
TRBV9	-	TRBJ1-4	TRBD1	CASSVVSRDRDRGEKLFF	TGTGCCAGCAGCGTAGTTTCCCGGGACAGGGACCGAGGGGAAAAACTGTTTTTT
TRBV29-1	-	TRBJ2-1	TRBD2	CSVEAGLAGANSYNEQFF	TGCAGCGTTGAAGCGGGACTAGCGGGAGCGAACTCCTACAATGAGCAGTTCTTC
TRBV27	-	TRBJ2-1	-	CASSLSVSYNEQFF	TGTGCCAGCAGTCTTAGCGTGAGCTACAATGAGCAGTTCTTC
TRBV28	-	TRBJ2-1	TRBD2	CASSPAGLGTNEQFF	TGTGCCAGCAGTCCAGCGGGATTGGGTACCAATGAGCAGTTCTTC
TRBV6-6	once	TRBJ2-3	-	CASSYYRGSTDTQYF	TGTGCCAGCAGTTATTATAGGGGTTCGACAGATACGCAGTATTTT
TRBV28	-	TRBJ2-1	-	CASTSYSSSYNEQFF	TGTGCCAGCACCTCTTACAGTAGCTCCTACAATGAGCAGTTCTTC
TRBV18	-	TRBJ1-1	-	CASSPRGGRMNTEAFF	TGTGCCAGCTCCCCTCGTGGAGGACGAATGAACACTGAAGCTTTCTTT
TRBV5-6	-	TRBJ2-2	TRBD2	CASSLVGAGDTGELFF	TGTGCCAGCAGCTTGGTCGGTGCGGGGGACACCGGGGAGCTGTTTTTT
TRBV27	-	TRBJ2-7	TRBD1	CASSSKTTGTYEQYF	TGTGCCAGCAGTTCTAAGACGACAGGGACCTACGAGCAGTACTTC
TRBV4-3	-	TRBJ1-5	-	CASSQEPGQGYGQPQHF	TGCGCCAGCAGCCAAGAGCCCGGACAAGGGTACGGTCAGCCCCAGCATTTT
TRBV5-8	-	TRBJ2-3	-	CASSLAYITDTQYF	TGTGCCAGCAGCTTGGCCTATATCACAGATACGCAGTATTTT
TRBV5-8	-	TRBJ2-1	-	CASSLILGSISYNEQFF	TGTGCCAGCAGCTTGATCCTCGGGAGTATCTCCTACAATGAGCAGTTCTTC
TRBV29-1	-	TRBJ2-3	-	CSVISGMQESTDTQYF	TGCAGCGTGATTTCTGGTATGCAGGAAAGCACAGATACGCAGTATTTT
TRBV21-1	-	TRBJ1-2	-	CASSETGESYGYTF	TGTGCCAGCAGCGAAACAGGGGAGTCCTATGGCTACACCTTC
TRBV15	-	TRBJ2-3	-	CATSRDYFQGTDTQYF	TGTGCCACCAGCAGAGATTATTTTCAGGGGACAGATACGCAGTATTTT
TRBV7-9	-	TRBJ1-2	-	CASTITGSNYGYTF	TGTGCCAGCACCATCACTGGTTCTAACTATGGCTACACCTTC